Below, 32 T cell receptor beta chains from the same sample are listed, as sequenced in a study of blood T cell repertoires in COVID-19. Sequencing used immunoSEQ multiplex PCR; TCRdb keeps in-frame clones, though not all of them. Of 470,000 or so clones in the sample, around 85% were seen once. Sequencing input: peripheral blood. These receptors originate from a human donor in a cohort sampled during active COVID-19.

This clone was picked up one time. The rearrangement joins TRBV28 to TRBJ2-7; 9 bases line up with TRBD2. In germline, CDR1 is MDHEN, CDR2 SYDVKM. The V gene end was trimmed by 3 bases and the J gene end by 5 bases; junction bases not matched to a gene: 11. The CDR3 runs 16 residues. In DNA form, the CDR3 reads TGTGCCAGCAGTTTGGGCGCGGCGGGAGGGAGAGACGAGCAGTACTTC. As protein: CASSLGAAGGRDEQYF.

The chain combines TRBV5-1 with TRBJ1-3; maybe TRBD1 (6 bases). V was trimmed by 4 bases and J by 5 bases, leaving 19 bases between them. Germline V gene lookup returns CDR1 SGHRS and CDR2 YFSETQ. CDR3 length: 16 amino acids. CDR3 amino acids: CASSPGGGSNRNTIYF. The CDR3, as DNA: TGCGCCAGCAGCCCGGGGGGGGGCTCTAATAGAAACACCATATATTTT.

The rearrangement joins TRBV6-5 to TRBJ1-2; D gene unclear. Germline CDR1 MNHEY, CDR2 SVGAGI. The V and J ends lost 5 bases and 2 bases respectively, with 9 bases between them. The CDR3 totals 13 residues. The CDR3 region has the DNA TGTGCCAGCAGTAATGGACTAAACTATGGCTACACCTTC. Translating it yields CASSNGLNYGYTF.

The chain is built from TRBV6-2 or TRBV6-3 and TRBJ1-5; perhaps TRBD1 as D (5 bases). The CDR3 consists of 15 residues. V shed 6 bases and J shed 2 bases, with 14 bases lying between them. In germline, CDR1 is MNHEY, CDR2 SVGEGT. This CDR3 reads CASSWGGSGNQPQHF. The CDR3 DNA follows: TGTGCCAGCAGCTGGGGGGGGAGCGGCAATCAGCCCCAGCATTTT.

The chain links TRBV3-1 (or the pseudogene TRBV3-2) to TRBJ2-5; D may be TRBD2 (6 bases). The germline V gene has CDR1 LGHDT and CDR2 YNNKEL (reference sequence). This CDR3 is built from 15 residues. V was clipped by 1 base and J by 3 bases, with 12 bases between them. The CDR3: CASSQGLTGEETQYF. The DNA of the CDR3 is TGTGCCAGCAGCCAAGGTCTTACGGGAGAAGAGACCCAGTACTTC.

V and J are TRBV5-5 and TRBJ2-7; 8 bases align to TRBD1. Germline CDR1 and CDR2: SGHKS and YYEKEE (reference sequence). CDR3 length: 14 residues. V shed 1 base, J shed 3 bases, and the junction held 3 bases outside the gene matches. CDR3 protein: CASSLSGGLYEQYF. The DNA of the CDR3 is TGTGCCAGCAGCTTGTCAGGGGGCCTCTACGAGCAGTACTTC.

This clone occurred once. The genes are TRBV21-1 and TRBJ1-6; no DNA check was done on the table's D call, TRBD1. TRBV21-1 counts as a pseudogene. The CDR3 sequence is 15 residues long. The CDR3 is CASSKSPGANSPLHF. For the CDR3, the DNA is TGTGCCAGCAGCAAATCTCCTGGGGCGAATTCACCCCTCCACTTT.

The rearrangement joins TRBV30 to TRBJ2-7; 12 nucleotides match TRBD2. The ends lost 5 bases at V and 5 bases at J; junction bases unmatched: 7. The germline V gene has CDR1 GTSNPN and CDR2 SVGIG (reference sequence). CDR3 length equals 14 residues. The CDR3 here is CAWAGLAGMNEQYF. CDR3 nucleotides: TGTGCCTGGGCAGGACTAGCGGGAATGAACGAGCAGTACTTC.

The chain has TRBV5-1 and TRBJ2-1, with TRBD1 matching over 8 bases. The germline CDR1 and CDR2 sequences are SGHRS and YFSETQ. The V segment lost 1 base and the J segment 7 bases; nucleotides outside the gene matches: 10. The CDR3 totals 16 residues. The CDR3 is CASSLNAGGLYNEQFF. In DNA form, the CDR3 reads TGCGCCAGCAGCTTGAACGCAGGGGGCTTGTATAATGAGCAGTTCTTC.

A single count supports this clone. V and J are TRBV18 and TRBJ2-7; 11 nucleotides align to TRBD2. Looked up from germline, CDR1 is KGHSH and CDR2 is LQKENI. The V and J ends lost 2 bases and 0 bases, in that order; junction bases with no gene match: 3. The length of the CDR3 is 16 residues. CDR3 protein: CASSPKLAGDSYEQYF. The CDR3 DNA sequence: TGTGCCAGCTCACCAAAACTAGCGGGAGACTCCTACGAGCAGTACTTC.

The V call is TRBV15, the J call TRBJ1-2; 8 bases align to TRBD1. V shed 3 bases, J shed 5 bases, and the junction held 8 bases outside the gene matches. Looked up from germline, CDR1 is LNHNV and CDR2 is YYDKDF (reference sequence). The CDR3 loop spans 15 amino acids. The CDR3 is CATSRDRVGAYGYTF. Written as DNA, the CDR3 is TGTGCCACCAGCAGGGACAGGGTAGGAGCTTATGGCTACACCTTC. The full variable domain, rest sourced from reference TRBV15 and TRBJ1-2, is DAMVIQNPRYQVTQFGKPVTLSCSQTLNHNVMYWYQQKSSQAPKLLFHYYDKDFNNEADTPDNFQSRRPNTSFCFLDIRSPGLGDTAMYLCATSRDRVGAYGYTFGSGTRLTVV.

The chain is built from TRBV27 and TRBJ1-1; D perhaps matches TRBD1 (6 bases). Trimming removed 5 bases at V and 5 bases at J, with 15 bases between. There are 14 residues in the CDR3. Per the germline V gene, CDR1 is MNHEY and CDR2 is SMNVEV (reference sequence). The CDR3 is CASSPGRGSTEAFF. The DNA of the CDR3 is TGTGCCAGCAGTCCCGGCAGGGGATCGACTGAAGCTTTCTTT.

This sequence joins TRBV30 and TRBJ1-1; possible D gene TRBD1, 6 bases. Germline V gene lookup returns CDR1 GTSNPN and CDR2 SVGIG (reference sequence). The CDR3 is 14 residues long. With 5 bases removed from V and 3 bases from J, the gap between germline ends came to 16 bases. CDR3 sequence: CAWGAGGHDTEAFF. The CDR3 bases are TGTGCCTGGGGGGCCGGGGGGCACGACACTGAAGCTTTCTTT. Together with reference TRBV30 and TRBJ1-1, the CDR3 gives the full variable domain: SQTIHQWPATLVQPVGSPLSLECTVEGTSNPNLYWYRQAAGRGLQLLFYSVGIGQISSEVPQNLSASRPQDRQFILSSKKLLLSDSGFYLCAWGAGGHDTEAFFGQGTRLTVV.

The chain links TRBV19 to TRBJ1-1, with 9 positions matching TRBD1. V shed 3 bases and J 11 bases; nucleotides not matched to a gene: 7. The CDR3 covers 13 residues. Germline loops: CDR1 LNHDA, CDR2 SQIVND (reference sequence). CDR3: CASSIYGDREAFF. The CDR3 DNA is TGTGCCAGTAGTATTTATGGGGACAGGGAGGCTTTCTTT. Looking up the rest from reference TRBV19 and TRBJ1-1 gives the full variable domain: DGGITQSPKYLFRKEGQNVTLSCEQNLNHDAMYWYRQDPGQGLRLIYYSQIVNDFQKGDIAEGYSVSREKKESFPLTVTSAQKNPTAFYLCASSIYGDREAFFGQGTRLTVV.

CDR3 sequence (DNA): TGCGCCAGCAGCTCGGGGAGGGCCCGCACCGGGGAGCTGTTTTTT. Protein product: CASSSGRARTGELFF. This sequence joins TRBV5-1 and TRBJ2-2; TRBD2 matches 7 bases. The ends lost 3 bases at V and 4 bases at J; junction bases unmatched: 6. The CDR3 contains 15 residues. CDR1 is SGHRS, CDR2 YFSETQ, per germline.

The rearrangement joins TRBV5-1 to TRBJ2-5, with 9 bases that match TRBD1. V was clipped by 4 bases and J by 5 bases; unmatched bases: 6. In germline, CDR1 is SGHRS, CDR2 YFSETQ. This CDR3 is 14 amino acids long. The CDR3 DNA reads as TGCGCCAGCAGCCGGGACAGGGCCGGGGAGACCCAGTACTTC. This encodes CASSRDRAGETQYF. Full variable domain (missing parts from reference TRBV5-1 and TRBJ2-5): KAGVTQTPRYLIKTRGQQVTLSCSPISGHRSVSWYQQTPGQGLQFLFEYFSETQRNKGNFPGRFSGRQFSNSRSEMNVSTLELGDSALYLCASSRDRAGETQYFGPGTRLLVL.

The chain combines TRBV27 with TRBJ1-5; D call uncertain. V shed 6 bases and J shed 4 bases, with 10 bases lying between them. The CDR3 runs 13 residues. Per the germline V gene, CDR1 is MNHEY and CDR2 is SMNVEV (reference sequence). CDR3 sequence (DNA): TGTGCCAGCAGGTACAGTTGGAATCAGCCCCAGCATTTT. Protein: CASRYSWNQPQHF.

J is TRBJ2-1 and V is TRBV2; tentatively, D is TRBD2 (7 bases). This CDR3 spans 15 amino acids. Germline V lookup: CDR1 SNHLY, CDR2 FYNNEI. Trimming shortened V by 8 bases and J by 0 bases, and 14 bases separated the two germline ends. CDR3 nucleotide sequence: TGTGCCAGCCGAGGGGGGGTAAGCTCCTACAATGAGCAGTTCTTC. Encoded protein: CASRGGVSSYNEQFF. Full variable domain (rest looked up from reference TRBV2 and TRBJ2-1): EPEVTQTPSHQVTQMGQEVILRCVPISNHLYFYWYRQILGQKVEFLVSFYNNEISEKSEIFDDQFSVERPDGSNFTLKIRSTKLEDSAMYFCASRGGVSSYNEQFFGPGTRLTVL.

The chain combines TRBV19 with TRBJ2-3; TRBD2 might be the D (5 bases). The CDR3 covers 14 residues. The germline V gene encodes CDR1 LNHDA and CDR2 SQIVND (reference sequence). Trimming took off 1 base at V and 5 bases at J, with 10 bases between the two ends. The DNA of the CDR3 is TGTGCCAGTAGTATAGGGACTCAAGTAGATACGCAGTATTTT. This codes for CASSIGTQVDTQYF.

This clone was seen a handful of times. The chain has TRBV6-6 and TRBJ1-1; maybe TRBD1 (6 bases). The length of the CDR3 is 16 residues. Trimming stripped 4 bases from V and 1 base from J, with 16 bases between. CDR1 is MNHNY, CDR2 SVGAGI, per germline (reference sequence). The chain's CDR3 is CASSSRTGSPNTEAFF. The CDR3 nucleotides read TGTGCCAGCAGTTCCCGTACAGGGTCGCCGAACACTGAAGCTTTCTTT.

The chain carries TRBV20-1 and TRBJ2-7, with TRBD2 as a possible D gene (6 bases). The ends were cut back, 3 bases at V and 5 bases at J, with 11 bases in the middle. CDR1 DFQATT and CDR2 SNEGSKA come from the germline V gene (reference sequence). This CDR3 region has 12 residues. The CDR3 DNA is TGCAGTGCTAGTTGGGGGGAACACGAGCAGTACTTC. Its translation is CSASWGEHEQYF.

The CDR3 sequence is CATSGSGGLGEKLFF. The CDR3 DNA sequence: TGTGCCACCAGCGGGTCAGGGGGCTTGGGGGAAAAACTGTTTTTT. V usage is TRBV15 and J usage is TRBJ1-4, with 8 bases lining up with TRBD1. The length of the CDR3 is 15 residues. V lost 5 bases to trimming and J lost 8 bases; unmatched junction nucleotides: 10. Looked up from germline, CDR1 is LNHNV and CDR2 is YYDKDF (reference sequence). Using reference TRBV15 and TRBJ1-4 for the parts outside the CDR3, the full variable domain is DAMVIQNPRYQVTQFGKPVTLSCSQTLNHNVMYWYQQKSSQAPKLLFHYYDKDFNNEADTPDNFQSRRPNTSFCFLDIRSPGLGDTAMYLCATSGSGGLGEKLFFGSGTQLSVL.

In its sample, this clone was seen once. The DNA for the CDR3 is TGTGCCAGCAGCTTAAGTCCAGCGGGAGGGCTCACCGGGGAGCTGTTTTTT. Amino acid sequence: CASSLSPAGGLTGELFF. The chain joins TRBV7-3 to TRBJ2-2, with TRBD2 matching 10 bases. V lost 1 base and J lost 4; bases outside the gene matches: 6. CDR1 and CDR2 from the germline V gene are SGHTA and FQGTGA. This CDR3 has 17 residues. The whole variable domain, remainder taken from reference TRBV7-3 and TRBJ2-2, is GAGVSQTPSNKVTEKGKYVELRCDPISGHTALYWYRQSLGQGPEFLIYFQGTGAADDSGLPNDRFFAVRPEGSVSTLKIQRTERGDSAVYLCASSLSPAGGLTGELFFGEGSRLTVL.

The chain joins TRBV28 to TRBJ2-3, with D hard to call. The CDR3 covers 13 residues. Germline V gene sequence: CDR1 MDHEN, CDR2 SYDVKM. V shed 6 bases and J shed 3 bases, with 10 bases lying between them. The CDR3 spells CASSPGPTDTQYF. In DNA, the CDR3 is TGTGCCAGCAGCCCCGGTCCAACAGATACGCAGTATTTT.

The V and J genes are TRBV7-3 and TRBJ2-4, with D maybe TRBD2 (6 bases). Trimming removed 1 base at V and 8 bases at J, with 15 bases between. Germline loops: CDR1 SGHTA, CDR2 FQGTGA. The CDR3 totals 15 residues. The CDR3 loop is CASSLSHRGGDIQYF. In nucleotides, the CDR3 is TGTGCCAGCAGCTTAAGTCATCGGGGAGGAGACATTCAGTACTTC.

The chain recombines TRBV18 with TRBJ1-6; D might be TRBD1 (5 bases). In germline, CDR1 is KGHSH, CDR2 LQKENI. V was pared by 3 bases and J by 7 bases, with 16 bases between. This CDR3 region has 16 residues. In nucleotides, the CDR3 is TGTGCCAGCTCACCGGATCAGGGATCTGCCAATTCACCCCTCCACTTT. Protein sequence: CASSPDQGSANSPLHF.

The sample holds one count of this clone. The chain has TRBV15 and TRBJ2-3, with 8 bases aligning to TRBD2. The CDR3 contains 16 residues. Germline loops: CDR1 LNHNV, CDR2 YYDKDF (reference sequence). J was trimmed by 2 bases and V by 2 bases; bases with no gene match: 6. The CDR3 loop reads CATSRSLAVDTDTQYF. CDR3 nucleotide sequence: TGTGCCACCAGCAGATCACTAGCGGTGGACACAGATACGCAGTATTTT.

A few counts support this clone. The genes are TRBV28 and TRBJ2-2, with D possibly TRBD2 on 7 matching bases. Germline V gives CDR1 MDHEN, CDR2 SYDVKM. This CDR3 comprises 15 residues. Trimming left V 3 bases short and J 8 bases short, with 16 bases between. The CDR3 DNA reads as TGTGCCAGCAGTTTGGGGGGAGGGGGACAAGGGGAGCTGTTTTTT. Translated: CASSLGGGGQGELFF.

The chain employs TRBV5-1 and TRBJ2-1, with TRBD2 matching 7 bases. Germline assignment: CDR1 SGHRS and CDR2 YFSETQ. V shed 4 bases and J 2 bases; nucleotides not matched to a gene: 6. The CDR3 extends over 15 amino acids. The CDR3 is CASSPASGAYNEQFF. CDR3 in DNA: TGCGCCAGCAGCCCCGCTAGCGGAGCCTACAATGAGCAGTTCTTC.

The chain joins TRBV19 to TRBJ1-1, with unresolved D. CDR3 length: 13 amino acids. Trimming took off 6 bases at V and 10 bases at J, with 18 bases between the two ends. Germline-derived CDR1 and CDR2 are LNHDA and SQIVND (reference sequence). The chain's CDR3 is CASSPDGVGAAFF. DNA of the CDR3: TGTGCCAGTAGCCCGGACGGGGTCGGTGCAGCTTTCTTT.

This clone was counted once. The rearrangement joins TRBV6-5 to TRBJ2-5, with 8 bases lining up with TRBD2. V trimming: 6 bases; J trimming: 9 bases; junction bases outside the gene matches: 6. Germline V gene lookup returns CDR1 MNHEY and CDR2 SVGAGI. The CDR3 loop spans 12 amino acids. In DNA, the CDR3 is TGTGCCAGCAGCCCCGGCGGGGGGTCCCAGTACTTC. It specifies CASSPGGGSQYF.

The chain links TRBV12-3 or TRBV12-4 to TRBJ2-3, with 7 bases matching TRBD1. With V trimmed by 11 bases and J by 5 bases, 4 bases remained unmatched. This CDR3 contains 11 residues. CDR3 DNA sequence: TGTGCCCAAGACAGGGAAGATACGCAGTATTTT. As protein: CAQDREDTQYF.